This TCR beta chain derives from a study of blood T cell repertoires in COVID-19. In the original workflow: Cell counts per sample came from amplifying reference gene primers. Some clones are missing from TCRdb's copy, which holds only in-frame ones; the method was immunoSEQ multiplex PCR. The V and J calls and clone size are taken from that table; D and trimming were inferred from the DNA. The sample has fewer than 95,000 clones; around 88% are singletons. Between the trimmed V and J ends, which lost 6 bases and 3 bases, there was a span of 12 bases. CDR3 size: 13 residues. Germline V gene sequence: CDR1 MNHEY, CDR2 SVGAGI.

The sequence was obtained from a man between 60 and 75 years old with acute or convalescent COVID-19. The V gene is TRBV6-5, the J gene TRBJ2-7; D is perhaps TRBD2 (6 bases). The specimen sequenced was peripheral blood. The CDR3 loop reads CASSLRDFYEQYF. The DNA of the CDR3 is TGTGCCAGCAGCCTCCGGGACTTCTACGAGCAGTACTTC.